These T cell receptor beta chains were read from a single sample in a study of blood T cells in healthy people across ages. TCRdb reanalysed the 5' RACE reads using MiXCR and keeps one entry per CDR3 protein. This sample carries 760,000 or so distinct CDR3 sequences, about 25% of them seen once, and the ten largest clones take roughly a tenth. These sequences were also reported in another study, on T cells of mothers and their children.

Sequenced: blood. These receptors all come from a boy younger than 18 in good health. Each CDR3 is given with its conserved first and last residue. A D gene is named only where the DNA matches it firmly. Clone size appears in some rows only: once, few, many, or a class for an expanded clone.

TRBJ1-2,TRBV10-3,.,TRBD1,CAMASDREDSYTF,TGTGCCATGGCGTCGGACAGGGAGGATAGCTACACCTTC
TRBJ2-3,TRBV3-1,few,.,CASSQELQMVDTQYF,TGTGCCAGCAGCCAGGAACTTCAAATGGTGGATACGCAGTATTTT
TRBJ2-7,TRBV29-1,.,.,CSCRGQSYEQYF,TGCAGCTGCAGGGGCCAATCCTACGAGCAGTACTTC
TRBJ2-3,TRBV29-1,few,TRBD2,CSVLTSEDTQYF,TGCAGCGTCCTGACTAGCGAGGATACGCAGTATTTT
TRBJ2-1,TRBV5-1,.,.,CASSWTGLDYNEQFF,TGCGCCAGCAGCTGGACGGGACTTGACTACAATGAGCAGTTCTTC
TRBJ2-7,TRBV18,few,.,CASRDPTTYEQYF,TGTGCCAGCCGGGACCCAACGACCTACGAGCAGTACTTC
TRBJ1-1,TRBV7-2,few,.,CASSLRTDGYRRAFF,TGTGCCAGCAGCTTACGTACGGACGGCTATAGGAGGGCTTTCTTT
TRBJ1-3,TRBV7-2,few,.,CASSLGQNSGNTIYF,TGTGCCAGCAGCTTAGGCCAGAACTCTGGAAACACCATATATTTT
TRBJ2-5,TRBV27,.,.,CASSNWETQYF,TGTGCCAGCAGCAACTGGGAGACCCAGTACTTC
TRBJ2-1,TRBV12-3/TRBV12-4,.,.,CASSQGLLLSSYNEQFF,TGTGCCAGCAGCCAGGGACTTCTTCTAAGCTCCTACAATGAGCAGTTCTTC
TRBJ2-5,TRBV4-1,many,.,CASSQDGDGFQETQYF,TGCGCCAGCAGCCAAGATGGGGACGGATTCCAAGAGACCCAGTACTTC
TRBJ1-2,TRBV12-3/TRBV12-4,.,.,CASSFGGAEYGYTF,TGTGCCAGCAGTTTCGGGGGGGCCGAATATGGCTACACCTTC
TRBJ1-4,TRBV19,.,TRBD1,CASSIGTGGGADEKLFF,TGTGCCAGTAGTATCGGTACGGGAGGGGGCGCCGATGAAAAACTGTTTTTT
TRBJ1-2,TRBV10-3,.,.,CAISTGHLDYGYTF,TGTGCCATCAGTACAGGTCATTTGGACTATGGCTACACCTTC
TRBJ1-6,TRBV6-5,.,TRBD1,CASTKGQGASSLHF,TGTGCCAGCACCAAGGGACAGGGGGCCAGTTCCCTCCACTTT
TRBJ2-1,TRBV4-3,.,.,CASSQDPLGAYNGQFF,TGCGCCAGCAGCCAAGACCCCCTAGGGGCATACAATGGGCAGTTCTTC
TRBJ2-3,TRBV6-5,once,TRBD2,CASISTSGPSTDTQYF,TGTGCCAGCATTTCGACTAGCGGACCTAGCACAGATACGCAGTATTTT
TRBJ2-2,TRBV7-2,few,.,CASRLAGVSTSGELFF,TGTGCCAGCAGGCTGGCTGGGGTTAGCACCTCCGGGGAGCTGTTTTTT
TRBJ2-7,TRBV20-1,few,.,CSARSAGPYEQYF,TGCAGTGCTAGGTCGGCGGGTCCCTACGAGCAGTACTTC
TRBJ2-1,TRBV5-1,.,TRBD1,CASSYPGTGEGNEQFF,TGCGCCAGCAGCTACCCCGGGACAGGGGAGGGGAATGAGCAGTTCTTC
TRBJ1-2,TRBV28,.,.,CASTRHGSGGYTF,TGTGCCAGCACTAGGCATGGATCGGGCGGCTACACCTTC
TRBJ1-4,TRBV5-4,few,.,CASSLGPNNEKLFF,TGTGCCAGCAGCCTGGGACCGAATAATGAAAAACTGTTTTTT
TRBJ1-2,TRBV12-5,.,.,CASGTDRPDGYTF,TGTGCTAGTGGAACGGACCGTCCGGATGGCTACACCTTC
TRBJ2-5,TRBV4-3,.,TRBD2,CASSQGPSGGAGETQYF,TGCGCCAGCAGCCAAGGGCCTAGCGGGGGGGCTGGGGAGACCCAGTACTTC
TRBJ1-4,TRBV5-1,.,TRBD1,CASSLDLKSGQGSTNEKLFF,TGCGCCAGCAGCTTGGATCTAAAGTCGGGACAGGGTTCAACTAATGAAAAACTGTTTTTT
TRBJ1-1,TRBV5-5,few,.,CASSLVRLPRGGTNTEAFF,TGTGCCAGCAGCTTGGTTCGCCTTCCGAGAGGAGGGACGAACACTGAAGCTTTCTTT
TRBJ1-2,TRBV3-1,.,.,CASSQASNGGYTF,TGTGCCAGCAGCCAAGCAAGTAACGGTGGCTACACCTTC
TRBJ2-2,TRBV6-5,few,TRBD1,CANRTGTGNTGELFF,TGTGCCAACAGAACCGGGACAGGGAACACCGGGGAGCTGTTTTTT
TRBJ2-3,TRBV20-1,.,.,CSASSEDTQYF,TGCAGTGCTAGTTCGGAAGATACGCAGTATTTT
TRBJ1-2,TRBV5-1,.,.,CASSPLPGLGYTF,TGCGCCAGCAGCCCATTGCCGGGGTTAGGCTACACCTTC
TRBJ2-5,TRBV4-1,few,.,CASSQDLFETQYF,TGCGCCAGCAGCCAAGATCTTTTCGAGACCCAGTACTTC
TRBJ2-5,TRBV27,.,.,CASSLSGIGTQYF,TGTGCCAGCAGTTTATCGGGGATTGGGACCCAGTACTTC
TRBJ2-7,TRBV2,.,.,CASSERDGTYEQYF,TGTGCCAGCAGTGAAAGGGATGGAACCTACGAGCAGTACTTC
TRBJ2-7,TRBV6-6,few,.,CASRAGAYEQYF,TGTGCCAGCAGAGCAGGGGCCTACGAGCAGTACTTC
TRBJ1-4,TRBV5-1,.,.,CASSKDNANEKLFF,TGCGCCAGCAGCAAGGACAACGCTAATGAAAAACTGTTTTTT
TRBJ1-2,TRBV4-3,.,.,CASSATGAGGYTF,TGCGCCAGCAGCGCGACGGGGGCGGGCGGCTACACCTTC
TRBJ2-4,TRBV7-9,few,TRBD2,CASSLEGGQHF,TGTGCCAGCAGCTTAGAGGGAGGGCAGCACTTC
TRBJ2-7,TRBV20-1,.,.,CSARSRTEQYF,TGCAGTGCTAGATCAAGGACCGAGCAGTACTTC
TRBJ2-3,TRBV20-1,.,.,CSAHKLTGIDTQYF,TGCAGTGCTCACAAACTAACAGGGATAGATACGCAGTATTTT
TRBJ2-7,TRBV29-1,.,.,CSVRGILTHEQYF,TGCAGCGTGAGGGGGATCCTGACCCACGAGCAGTACTTC
TRBJ2-7,TRBV7-2,.,.,CASSSPSVSYEQYF,TGTGCCAGCAGCTCTCCTAGCGTTTCCTACGAGCAGTACTTC
TRBJ2-1,TRBV4-3,.,TRBD2,CASSQDRSSGGDEQFF,TGCGCCAGCAGCCAAGATCGATCTAGCGGGGGGGATGAGCAGTTCTTC
TRBJ2-5,TRBV2,.,TRBD2,CASSERGSGDEGETQYF,TGTGCCAGCAGTGAACGGGGTAGCGGGGACGAGGGAGAGACCCAGTACTTC
TRBJ2-1,TRBV6-2/TRBV6-3,.,TRBD2,CASSNEGLARDNEQFF,TGTGCCAGCAGTAACGAGGGACTAGCGAGAGACAATGAGCAGTTCTTC
TRBJ1-5,TRBV11-1,.,TRBD1,CASSLATLVQGSFSNQPQHF,TGTGCCAGCAGCTTAGCGACTCTAGTACAGGGGAGTTTCAGCAATCAGCCCCAGCATTTT
TRBJ1-4,TRBV14,.,.,CASSHRAVGEKLFF,TGTGCCAGCAGCCATAGGGCAGTAGGCGAAAAACTGTTTTTT
TRBJ2-5,TRBV7-2,.,.,CAISLSVKETQYF,TGTGCCATCTCCCTTAGCGTTAAGGAGACCCAGTACTTC
TRBJ1-2,TRBV7-3,few,.,CASSPDRLHYGYTF,TGTGCCAGCAGCCCGGACCGGCTTCACTATGGCTACACCTTC